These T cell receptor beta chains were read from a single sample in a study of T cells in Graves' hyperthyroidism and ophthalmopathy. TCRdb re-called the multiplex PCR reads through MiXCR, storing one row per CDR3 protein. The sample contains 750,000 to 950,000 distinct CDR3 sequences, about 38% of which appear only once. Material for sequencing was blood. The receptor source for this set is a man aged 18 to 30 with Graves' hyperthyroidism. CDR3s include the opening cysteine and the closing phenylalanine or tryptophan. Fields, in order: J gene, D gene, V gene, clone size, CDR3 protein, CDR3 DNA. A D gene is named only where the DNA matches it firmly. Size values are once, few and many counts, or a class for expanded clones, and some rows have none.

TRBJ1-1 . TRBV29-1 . CSGVGSGTEAFF TGCAGCGGGGTCGGATCGGGCACTGAAGCTTTCTTT
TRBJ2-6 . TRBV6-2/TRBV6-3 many CASSSVSRLSGANVLTF TGTGCCAGCAGTTCAGTGAGTAGGCTATCTGGGGCCAACGTCCTGACTTTC
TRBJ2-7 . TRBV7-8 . CASTRGAGSYEQYF TGTGCCAGCACCCGCGGGGCCGGCTCCTACGAGCAGTACTTC
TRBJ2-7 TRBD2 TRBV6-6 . CASRESQGLAFGEQYF TGTGCCAGCAGGGAATCTCAAGGACTAGCGTTCGGCGAGCAGTACTTC
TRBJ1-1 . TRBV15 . CATSSLAGGNTEAFF TGTGCCACCAGCAGCTTAGCGGGGGGGAACACTGAAGCTTTCTTT
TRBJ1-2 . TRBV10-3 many CATYSGHSQDGYTF TGTGCCACCTACTCTGGACATTCGCAAGACGGCTACACCTTC
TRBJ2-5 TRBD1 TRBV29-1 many CSVDLTGGETQYF TGCAGCGTTGACCTTACAGGGGGGGAGACCCAGTACTTC
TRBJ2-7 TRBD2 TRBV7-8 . CASSLGGGRGSNEQYF TGTGCCAGCAGCTTAGGTGGCGGGAGGGGGTCGAACGAGCAGTACTTC
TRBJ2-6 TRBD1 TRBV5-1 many CASSDRVNGANVLTF TGCGCCAGCAGCGACAGGGTGAACGGGGCCAACGTCCTGACTTTC
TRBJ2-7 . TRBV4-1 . CASSQDPGEGYEQYF TGCGCCAGCAGCCAAGATCCAGGGGAGGGTTACGAGCAGTACTTC
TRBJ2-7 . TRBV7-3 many CASSLTGSSGQYF TGTGCCAGCAGCCTAACAGGGAGCAGTGGGCAGTACTTC
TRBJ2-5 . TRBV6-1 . CASSHGTTYETQYF TGTGCCAGCAGCCACGGGACGACGTATGAGACCCAGTACTTC
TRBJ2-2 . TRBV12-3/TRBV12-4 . CASSFGAGLGGELFF TGTGCCAGCAGTTTTGGGGCGGGTCTCGGCGGGGAGCTGTTTTTT
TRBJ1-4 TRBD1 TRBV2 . CASRSAGTGNEKLFF TGTGCCAGCAGGAGCGCCGGGACAGGGAATGAAAAACTGTTTTTT
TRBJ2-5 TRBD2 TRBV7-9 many CASSPSGSETQYF TGTGCCAGCAGCCCTAGCGGGAGTGAGACCCAGTACTTC
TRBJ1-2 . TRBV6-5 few CASSSESRGGGYTF TGTGCCAGCAGCTCAGAGTCGCGGGGAGGGGGCTACACCTTC
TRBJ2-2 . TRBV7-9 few CASSPREENTGELFF TGTGCCAGCAGCCCCCGTGAGGAGAACACCGGGGAGCTGTTTTTT
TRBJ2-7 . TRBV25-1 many CASSDPGGTYEQYF TGTGCCAGCAGTGATCCGGGTGGTACCTACGAGCAGTACTTC
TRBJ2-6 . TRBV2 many CASSGGDPGANVLTF TGTGCCAGCAGTGGGGGGGATCCTGGGGCCAACGTCCTGACTTTC
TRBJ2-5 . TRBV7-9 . CASSLKGGFAIGETQYF TGTGCCAGCAGTTTAAAGGGCGGATTTGCTATTGGAGAGACCCAGTACTTC
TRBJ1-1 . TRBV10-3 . CAIRGAGGDTEAFF TGTGCCATCAGGGGGGCGGGGGGCGACACTGAAGCTTTCTTT
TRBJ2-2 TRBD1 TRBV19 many CASSTGGYTGELFF TGTGCCAGTAGTACAGGGGGATACACCGGGGAGCTGTTTTTT
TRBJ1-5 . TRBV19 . CASSPSKNQPQHF TGTGCCAGTAGCCCCAGTAAAAATCAGCCCCAGCATTTT
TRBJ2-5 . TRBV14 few CASSQRGFQETQYF TGTGCCAGCAGCCAGAGGGGGTTCCAAGAGACCCAGTACTTC
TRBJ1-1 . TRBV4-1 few CASSQAGTRNTEAFF TGCGCCAGCAGCCAAGCGGGAACGCGGAACACTGAAGCTTTCTTT
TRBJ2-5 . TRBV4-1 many CASSQDRGLKTQYF TGCGCCAGCAGCCAAGACAGGGGATTGAAGACCCAGTACTTC
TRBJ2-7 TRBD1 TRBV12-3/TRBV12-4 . CASSLMGQGLSYEQYF TGTGCCAGCAGTTTAATGGGACAGGGGTTATCCTACGAGCAGTACTTC
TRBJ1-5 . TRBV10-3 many CAIRSGTSNQPQHF TGTGCCATCAGGTCAGGGACTAGCAATCAGCCCCAGCATTTT
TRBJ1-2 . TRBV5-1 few CASSLDGGDYGYTF TGCGCCAGCAGCTTGGATGGGGGCGACTATGGCTACACCTTC
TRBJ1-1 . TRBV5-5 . CASSLTLDGLGTEAFF TGTGCCAGCAGCTTGACCTTGGACGGCCTCGGTACCGAAGCTTTCTTT
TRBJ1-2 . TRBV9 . CASSGGRAIGYTF TGTGCCAGCAGCGGAGGCAGGGCGATTGGCTACACCTTC
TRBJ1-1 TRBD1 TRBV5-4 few CASSLDRGRSTEAFF TGTGCCAGCAGCTTGGACAGGGGAAGAAGTACTGAAGCTTTCTTT
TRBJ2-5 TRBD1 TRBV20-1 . CSATSTGTAILETQYF TGCAGTGCTACCTCGACCGGGACAGCGATACTAGAGACCCAGTACTTC
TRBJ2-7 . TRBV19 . CASSIVWGATGEQYF TGTGCCAGTAGTATAGTTTGGGGCGCTACGGGTGAGCAGTACTTC
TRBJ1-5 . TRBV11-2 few CASSQAPVGSNQPQHF TGTGCCAGCAGCCAGGCCCCCGTGGGTAGCAATCAGCCCCAGCATTTT
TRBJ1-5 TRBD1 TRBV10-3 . CAIPGTGDSNQPQHF TGTGCCATACCCGGGACAGGGGATAGCAATCAGCCCCAGCATTTT
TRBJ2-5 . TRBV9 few CASSLVVVAQETQYF TGTGCCAGCAGCTTAGTAGTCGTGGCCCAAGAGACCCAGTACTTC
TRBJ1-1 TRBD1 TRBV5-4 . CASSPGQGSLAEAFF TGTGCCAGCAGCCCGGGACAGGGGAGTTTAGCTGAAGCTTTCTTT
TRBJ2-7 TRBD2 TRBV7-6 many CASSAREVGYEQYF TGTGCCAGCAGCGCGCGGGAGGTCGGCTACGAGCAGTACTTC
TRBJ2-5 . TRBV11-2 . CASSQGEGQETQYF TGTGCCAGCAGCCAAGGGGAAGGGCAAGAGACCCAGTACTTC
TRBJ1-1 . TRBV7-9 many CASSPWMGANTEAFF TGTGCCAGCAGCCCCTGGATGGGGGCGAACACTGAAGCTTTCTTT
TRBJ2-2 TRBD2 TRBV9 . CASSVVAGGELFF TGTGCCAGCAGCGTAGTAGCGGGAGGGGAGCTGTTTTTT
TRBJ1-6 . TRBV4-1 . CASSQGLWTLHF TGCGCCAGCAGCCAAGGCCTTTGGACCCTCCACTTT
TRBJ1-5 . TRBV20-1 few CSADPKLAGETQHF TGCAGTGCCGACCCAAAGCTAGCGGGAGAGACCCAGCATTTT
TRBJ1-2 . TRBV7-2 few CASSLFTGYTF TGTGCCAGCAGCTTATTTACTGGCTACACCTTC